The rows below give T cell receptor beta chains drawn from one sample of a study of T cell responses to AZD1222 COVID-19 vaccine. Profiling relied on immunoSEQ multiplex PCR, and the TCRdb table lists in-frame clones only, not all of them. Of about 120,000 clones in the sample, about nine tenths were seen once. This material consisted of peripheral blood, taken on day 0 of AZD1222 vaccination. All receptors derive from an adult in good health. CDR3s include the opening cysteine and the closing phenylalanine or tryptophan. The D gene is left open where the match is weak. A clone size is listed for some rows: how often the clone was seen (once, few, many), or a class if it is expanded.

- | TRBJ2-7 | TRBV28 | - | TGTGCCAGCGGTGGGGGGCGGCAGTACTTC | CASGGGRQYF
- | TRBJ1-1 | TRBV5-6 | - | TGTGCCAGCAGCTTGGGTATCGGGATACAGGGATCTAGAGAAACTGAAGCTTTCTTT | CASSLGIGIQGSRETEAFF
- | TRBJ1-1 | TRBV29-1 | few | TGCAGCGTTGAGGGTTGGGGCGGGGGTAGCACTGAAGCTTTCTTT | CSVEGWGGGSTEAFF
- | TRBJ2-3 | TRBV14 | - | TGTGCCAGCAGCCATGGGAGGACCTCAATCACAGATACGCAGTATTTT | CASSHGRTSITDTQYF
TRBD1 | TRBJ2-1 | TRBV27 | - | TGTGCCAGCAGTTTCCCCCAGGGGGCAAGGTCCTACAATGAGCAGTTCTTC | CASSFPQGARSYNEQFF
- | TRBJ2-7 | TRBV19 | - | TGTGCCAGTAGAAACCTCCGGGACGGCTCCTACGAGCAGTACTTC | CASRNLRDGSYEQYF
- | TRBJ1-2 | TRBV20-1 | - | TGCAGTGCTAGAGAGACTCGGGGCTACACCTTC | CSARETRGYTF
TRBD1 | TRBJ1-2 | TRBV5-4 | - | TGTGCCAGCAGACGTTCGGCAACAGGGGGCGGCAACTATGGCTACACCTTC | CASRRSATGGGNYGYTF
TRBD2 | TRBJ2-3 | TRBV7-7 | - | TGTGCCAGCAGCCCCCGGGGGGGCCCGACAGATACGCAGTATTTT | CASSPRGGPTDTQYF
TRBD2 | TRBJ2-5 | TRBV3-1/TRBV3-2 | - | TGTGCCAGCACCCCCGGGGGAGGGAACCAAGAGACCCAGTACTTC | CASTPGGGNQETQYF
- | TRBJ1-2 | TRBV5-4 | - | TGTGCCAGCAGGTCCTCGGGACGGCTAGACTATGGCTACACCTTC | CASRSSGRLDYGYTF
- | TRBJ1-5 | TRBV19 | once | TGTGCCAGTAGTATCGGAAGGGCCAATCAGCCCCAGCATTTT | CASSIGRANQPQHF
- | TRBJ1-2 | TRBV21-1 | - | TGTGCCAGCAGCAAAGGGAGTGGGGATCTAGGGGGCTACACCTTC | CASSKGSGDLGGYTF
- | TRBJ2-7 | TRBV18 | - | TGTGCCAGCTCCCCATCGGGGGTAGCAGGCTCCTACGAGCAGTACTTC | CASSPSGVAGSYEQYF
TRBD1 | TRBJ2-7 | TRBV7-9 | - | TGTGCCAGCAGCCATTGGGACAGGGGCTCCTACGAGCAGTACTTC | CASSHWDRGSYEQYF
TRBD2 | TRBJ2-5 | TRBV5-5 | - | TGTGCCAGCTACCCGCCGGGAGGGGAGACCCAGTACTTC | CASYPPGGETQYF
TRBD1 | TRBJ2-5 | TRBV6-5 | - | TGTGCCAGCAGTTACACCAGACAGGGACAGACCCAGTACTTC | CASSYTRQGQTQYF
- | TRBJ2-7 | TRBV5-1 | - | TGCGCCAGCAGCTTGGGTGCGGGGATCAACTACGAGCAGTACTTC | CASSLGAGINYEQYF
TRBD1 | TRBJ2-7 | TRBV4-1 | - | TGCGCCAGCAGCCTTACAGGGGGCGCCGAGCAGTACTTC | CASSLTGGAEQYF
- | TRBJ2-3 | TRBV12-3/TRBV12-4 | - | TGTGCCAGCAGTTCGTCGGATACGCAGTATTTT | CASSSSDTQYF
- | TRBJ1-2 | TRBV30 | - | TGTGCCGCGGATAAGGGCCCCGGGGTACTCGGCTACACCTTC | CAADKGPGVLGYTF
- | TRBJ2-1 | TRBV19 | - | TGTGCCAGTAGTTCGCCTACGAACTCCTACAATGAGCAGTTCTTC | CASSSPTNSYNEQFF
- | TRBJ1-1 | TRBV19 | once | TGTGCCAGTAGTCCGCAGGGAGACCCCATGAACACTGAAGCTTTCTTT | CASSPQGDPMNTEAFF
TRBD1 | TRBJ2-5 | TRBV2 | - | TGTGCCAGCGACAGGGGGATAGAGACCCAGTACTTC | CASDRGIETQYF
- | TRBJ1-5 | TRBV28 | - | TGTGCCAGCAGTTTGCTCTACGAGAATCAGCCCCAGCATTTT | CASSLLYENQPQHF
TRBD1 | TRBJ1-2 | TRBV24-1 | - | TGTGCCACCAGTGCCCCGGGACAGGGAATAAAAGGCTACACCTTC | CATSAPGQGIKGYTF
- | TRBJ2-7 | TRBV3-1/TRBV3-2 | - | TGTGCCAGCAGCCAAGTGAATAGCGTCCCCTACGAGCAGTACTTC | CASSQVNSVPYEQYF
TRBD1 | TRBJ2-1 | TRBV6-4 | - | TGTGCCAGCACCTACAGGGGGGCCTACAATGAGCAGTTCTTC | CASTYRGAYNEQFF
TRBD1 | TRBJ2-3 | TRBV7-2 | - | TGTGCCAGCAGTCCCCGGACAGGGATGGATACGCAGTATTTT | CASSPRTGMDTQYF
TRBD2 | TRBJ2-5 | TRBV27 | - | TGTGCCAGCAGTCTGGGGGGGACGGAAGAGACCCAGTACTTC | CASSLGGTEETQYF
TRBD1 | TRBJ1-3 | TRBV2 | - | TGTGCCACCCGAGACAGGGGCGGTGGAAACACCATATATTTT | CATRDRGGGNTIYF
- | TRBJ1-2 | TRBV6-5 | - | TGTGCCAGCAGTTACCTCGCCGCCGGCTATGGCTACACCTTC | CASSYLAAGYGYTF
- | TRBJ1-6 | TRBV24-1 | - | TGTGCCACCAACAAGGACTTTAATTCACCCCTCCACTTT | CATNKDFNSPLHF
- | TRBJ1-6 | TRBV6-4 | - | TGTGCCAGCAGTCTTAACCCCCCTAATTCACCCCTCCACTTT | CASSLNPPNSPLHF
- | TRBJ2-7 | TRBV19 | - | TGTGCCAGTAGTCAGGCTAGCGCCTACTACGAGCAGTACTTC | CASSQASAYYEQYF
- | TRBJ2-1 | TRBV20-1 | - | TGCAGTGCTAGTGCTAGCAGCTACAATGAGCAGTTCTTC | CSASASSYNEQFF
TRBD2 | TRBJ2-3 | TRBV4-1 | - | TGCGCCAGCAGCCGAAGCAACCCACCGCTAGCGGGAGTTCAAGATACGCAGTATTTT | CASSRSNPPLAGVQDTQYF
- | TRBJ2-1 | TRBV2 | - | TGTGCCAGCAGTGAAGAAGGAGTAGCGGCTCTCAATGAGCAGTTCTTC | CASSEEGVAALNEQFF
TRBD1 | TRBJ1-4 | TRBV5-1 | - | TGCGCCAGCAGCTTGCAGGGGACAGGGCGAGAAAAACTGTTTTTT | CASSLQGTGREKLFF
- | TRBJ1-3 | TRBV12-2 | many | TGTGCAAGTCGCAGGGGTTGGGCTGGAAACACCATATATTTT | CASRRGWAGNTIYF
- | TRBJ2-3 | TRBV2 | few | TGTGCCAGCAGACCCCAGGACTACTTCCTCGCAGATACGCAGTATTTT | CASRPQDYFLADTQYF
TRBD1 | TRBJ1-5 | TRBV10-3 | - | TGTGCCATCAGTGAGTCGGGGACAGGACTTGATCAGCCCCAGCATTTT | CAISESGTGLDQPQHF
TRBD1 | TRBJ2-2 | TRBV18 | - | TGTGCCAGCTCAACGGGACAGGGAGCGTCCGGGGAGCTGTTTTTT | CASSTGQGASGELFF
- | TRBJ1-2 | TRBV5-1 | - | TGCGCCAGCACCAAAGGCGCGACGGATGGCTATGGCTACACCTTC | CASTKGATDGYGYTF
- | TRBJ1-5 | TRBV10-3 | - | TGTGCCATCAGTCTCAGGGTAGAACAGCCCCAGCATTTT | CAISLRVEQPQHF
TRBD1 | TRBJ2-2 | TRBV25-1 | - | TGTGCCAGCAGTCCTCAGGGGGCCGGGGAGCTGTTTTTT | CASSPQGAGELFF
TRBD1 | TRBJ1-5 | TRBV2 | - | TGTGCCAGCACCCGGACAGGGGGAGATCAGCCCCAGCATTTT | CASTRTGGDQPQHF
- | TRBJ2-5 | TRBV28 | - | TGTGCCAGCAGTTTACAGCGGGCCCAGTACTTC | CASSLQRAQYF
- | TRBJ1-6 | TRBV29-1 | - | TGCAGCGTTGAATTAGGGAGCGGCTCACCCCTCCACTTT | CSVELGSGSPLHF